This T cell receptor beta chain is drawn from a study of human T cells and chemical hapten exposure. Study results and caveats: Among TCRs, those above 1 in 1000 frequency were unaffected by DPC sensitization.

A remark on this clonotype: What it binds is not known.

What the library attached to individual cDNA molecules were unique molecular identifiers. TCRdb fed the 5' RACE reads into MiXCR, producing one record per CDR3 protein. The sample has 80,000 or so distinct CDR3 sequences; about 16% are singletons. Total RNA extraction was carried out from unfractionated whole blood. The CDR3 contains 12 residues. V lost 6 bases to trimming and J lost 4 bases, with 10 bases between them. This TCR came from a female donor in good health. This chain connects TRBV12-3 or TRBV12-4 to TRBJ2-7; D is perhaps TRBD2 (5 bases). The CDR3 region is CASSPAGYEQYF. Here the CDR3 DNA reads TGTGCCAGCAGCCCTGCGGGTTACGAGCAGTACTTC.